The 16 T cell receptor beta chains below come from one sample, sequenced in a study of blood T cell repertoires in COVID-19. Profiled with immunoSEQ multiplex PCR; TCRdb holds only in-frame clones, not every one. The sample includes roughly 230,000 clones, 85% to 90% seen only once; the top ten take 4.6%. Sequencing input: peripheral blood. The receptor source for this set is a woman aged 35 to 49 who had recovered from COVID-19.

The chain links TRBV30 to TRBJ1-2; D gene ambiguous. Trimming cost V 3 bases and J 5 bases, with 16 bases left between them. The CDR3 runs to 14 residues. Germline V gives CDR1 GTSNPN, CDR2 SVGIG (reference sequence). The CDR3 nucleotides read TGTGCCTGGAGCGAAACCGACGGAGGGTATGGCTACACCTTC. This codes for CAWSETDGGYGYTF.

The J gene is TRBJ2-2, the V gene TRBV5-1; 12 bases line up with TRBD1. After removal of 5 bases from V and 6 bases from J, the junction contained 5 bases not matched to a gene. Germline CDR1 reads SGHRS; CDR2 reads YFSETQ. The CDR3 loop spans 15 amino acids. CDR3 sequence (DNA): TGCGCCAGCAGGCCGGGACAGGGGGCTTCCGGGGAGCTGTTTTTT. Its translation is CASRPGQGASGELFF.

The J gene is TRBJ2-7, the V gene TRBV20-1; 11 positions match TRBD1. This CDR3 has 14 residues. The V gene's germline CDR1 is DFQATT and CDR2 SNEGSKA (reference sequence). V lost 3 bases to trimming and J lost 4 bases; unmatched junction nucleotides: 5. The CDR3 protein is CSASAGTGGYEQYV. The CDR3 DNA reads TGCAGTGCTAGTGCCGGGACAGGGGGGTACGAGCAGTACGTC.

CDR3 in amino acids: CASQSVAIQETQYF. The CDR3 nucleotides read TGCGCCAGCCAAAGCGTGGCTATACAAGAGACCCAGTACTTC. The rearrangement joins TRBV10-2 to TRBJ2-5; D not certain. The CDR3 totals 14 residues. Germline loops: CDR1 WSHSY, CDR2 SAAADI. Trimming pared 8 bases from V and 2 bases from J, leaving 15 bases between.

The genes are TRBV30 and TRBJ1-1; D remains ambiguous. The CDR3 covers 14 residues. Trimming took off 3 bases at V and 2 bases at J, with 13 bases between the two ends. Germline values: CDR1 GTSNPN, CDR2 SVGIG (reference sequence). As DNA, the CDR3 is TGTGCCTGGAGATCCCCGCCGAGTAACACTGAAGCTTTCTTT. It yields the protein CAWRSPPSNTEAFF.

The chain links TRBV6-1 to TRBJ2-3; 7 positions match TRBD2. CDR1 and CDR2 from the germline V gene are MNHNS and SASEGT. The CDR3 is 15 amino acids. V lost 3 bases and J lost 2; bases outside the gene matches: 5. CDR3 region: CASSDSSGITDTQYF. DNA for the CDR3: TGTGCCAGCAGTGATTCGAGCGGGATCACAGATACGCAGTATTTT.

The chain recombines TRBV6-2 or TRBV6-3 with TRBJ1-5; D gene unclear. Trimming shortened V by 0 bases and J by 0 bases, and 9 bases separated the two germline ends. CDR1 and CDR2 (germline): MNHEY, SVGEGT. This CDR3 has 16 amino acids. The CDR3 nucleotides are TGTGCCAGCAGTTACTCCCTCCGTTATAGCAATCAGCCCCAGCATTTT. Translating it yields CASSYSLRYSNQPQHF.

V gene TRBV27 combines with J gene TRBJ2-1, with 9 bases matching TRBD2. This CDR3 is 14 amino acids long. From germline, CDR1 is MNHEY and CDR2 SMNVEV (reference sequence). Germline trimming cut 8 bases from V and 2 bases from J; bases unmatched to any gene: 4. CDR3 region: CASSAGGTYNEQFF. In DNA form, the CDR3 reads TGTGCCAGCTCTGCGGGGGGGACCTACAATGAGCAGTTCTTC.

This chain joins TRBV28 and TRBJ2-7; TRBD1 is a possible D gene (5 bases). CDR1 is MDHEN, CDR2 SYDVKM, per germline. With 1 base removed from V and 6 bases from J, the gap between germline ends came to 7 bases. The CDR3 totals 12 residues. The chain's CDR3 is CASSLSQGEQYF. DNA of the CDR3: TGTGCCAGCAGTTTATCGCAGGGCGAGCAGTACTTC.

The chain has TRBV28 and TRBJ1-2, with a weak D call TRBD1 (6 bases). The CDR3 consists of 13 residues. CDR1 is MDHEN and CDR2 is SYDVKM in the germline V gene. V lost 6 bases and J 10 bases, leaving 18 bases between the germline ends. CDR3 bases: TGTGCCAGCAGGCAATCGAACAGGGATGCCTACACCTTC. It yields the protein CASRQSNRDAYTF.

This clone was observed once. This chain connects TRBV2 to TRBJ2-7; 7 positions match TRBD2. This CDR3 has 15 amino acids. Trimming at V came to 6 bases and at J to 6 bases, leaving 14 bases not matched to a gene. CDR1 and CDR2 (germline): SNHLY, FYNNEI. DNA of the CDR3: TGTGCCAGCAGGGGAGGGGTCCTCCCACTGGCCGAGCAGTACTTC. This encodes CASRGGVLPLAEQYF.

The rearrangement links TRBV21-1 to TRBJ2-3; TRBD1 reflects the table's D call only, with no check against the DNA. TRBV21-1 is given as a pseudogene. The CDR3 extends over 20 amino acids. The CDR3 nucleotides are TGTGCCAGCAGCAAAGTGACAGGGGGCGCTTGGCTGAACCACACAGATACGCAGTATTTT. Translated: CASSKVTGGAWLNHTDTQYF.

The CDR3 DNA is TGCGCCAGCAGCTCCCCGGGACAGGACAAAAATGAGCAGTTCTTC. Translated, it gives CASSSPGQDKNEQFF. This sequence joins TRBV5-1 and TRBJ2-1, with 8 bases that match TRBD1. The CDR3 is made up of 15 amino acids. The V and J ends lost 3 bases and 7 bases, in that order; junction bases with no gene match: 9. In germline, CDR1 is SGHRS, CDR2 YFSETQ. The whole variable domain, filled in from reference TRBV5-1 and TRBJ2-1, reads KAGVTQTPRYLIKTRGQQVTLSCSPISGHRSVSWYQQTPGQGLQFLFEYFSETQRNKGNFPGRFSGRQFSNSRSEMNVSTLELGDSALYLCASSSPGQDKNEQFFGPGTRLTVL.

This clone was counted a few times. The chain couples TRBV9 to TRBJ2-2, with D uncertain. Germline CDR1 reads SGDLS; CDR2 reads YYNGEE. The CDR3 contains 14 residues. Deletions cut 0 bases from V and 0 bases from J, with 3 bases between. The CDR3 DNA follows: TGTGCCAGCAGCGTAGCGGCGAACACCGGGGAGCTGTTTTTT. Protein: CASSVAANTGELFF.

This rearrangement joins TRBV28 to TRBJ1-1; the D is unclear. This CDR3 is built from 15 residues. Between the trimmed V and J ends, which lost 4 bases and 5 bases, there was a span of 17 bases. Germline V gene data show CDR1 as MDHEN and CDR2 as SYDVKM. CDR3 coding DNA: TGTGCCAGCAGTTCAAATCCCGCGCCGGGAACTGAAGCTTTCTTT. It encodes CASSSNPAPGTEAFF. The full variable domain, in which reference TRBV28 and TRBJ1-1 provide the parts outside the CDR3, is DVKVTQSSRYLVKRTGEKVFLECVQDMDHENMFWYRQDPGLGLRLIYFSYDVKMKEKGDIPEGYSVSREKKERFSLILESASTNQTSMYLCASSSNPAPGTEAFFGQGTRLTVV.

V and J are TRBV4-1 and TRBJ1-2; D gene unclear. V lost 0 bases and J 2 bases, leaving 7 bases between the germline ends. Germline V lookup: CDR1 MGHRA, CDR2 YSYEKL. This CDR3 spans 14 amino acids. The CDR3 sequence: CASSQDTANYGYTF. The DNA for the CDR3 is TGCGCCAGCAGCCAAGATACTGCAAACTATGGCTACACCTTC.